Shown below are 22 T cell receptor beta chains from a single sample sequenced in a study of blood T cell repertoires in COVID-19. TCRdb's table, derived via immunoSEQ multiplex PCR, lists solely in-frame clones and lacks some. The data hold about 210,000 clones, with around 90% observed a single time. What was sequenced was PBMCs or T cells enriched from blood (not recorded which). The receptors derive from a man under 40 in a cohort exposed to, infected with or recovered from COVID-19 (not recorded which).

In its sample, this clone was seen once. The CDR3 DNA sequence: TGTGCCAGCAGTGAGAAAAGGGGCAAGGGCTATGGCTACACCTTC. Translating gives CASSEKRGKGYGYTF. The chain recombines TRBV6-1 with TRBJ1-2; tentatively, D is TRBD1 (5 bases). The CDR3 runs to 15 residues. In germline, CDR1 is MNHNS, CDR2 SASEGT. V was clipped by 3 bases and J by 4 bases, with 15 bases between them.

The CDR3 nucleotides are TGCGCCAGCAGCTTGACAGGGCTAGCTAACTATGGCTACACCTTC. Translated, it gives CASSLTGLANYGYTF. V and J are TRBV5-1 and TRBJ1-2; a weak D match, TRBD1 (6 bases). V lost 1 base to trimming and J lost 0 bases, with 10 bases between them. Germline-derived CDR1 and CDR2 are SGHRS and YFSETQ. The CDR3 is made up of 15 amino acids.

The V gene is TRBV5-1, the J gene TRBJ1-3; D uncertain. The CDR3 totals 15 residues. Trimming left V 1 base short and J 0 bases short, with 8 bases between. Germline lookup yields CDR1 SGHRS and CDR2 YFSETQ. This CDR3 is CASSLSSVSGNTIYF. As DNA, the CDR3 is TGCGCCAGCAGCTTGAGTTCAGTCTCTGGAAACACCATATATTTT. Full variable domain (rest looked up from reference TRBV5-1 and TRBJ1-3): KAGVTQTPRYLIKTRGQQVTLSCSPISGHRSVSWYQQTPGQGLQFLFEYFSETQRNKGNFPGRFSGRQFSNSRSEMNVSTLELGDSALYLCASSLSSVSGNTIYFGEGSWLTVV.

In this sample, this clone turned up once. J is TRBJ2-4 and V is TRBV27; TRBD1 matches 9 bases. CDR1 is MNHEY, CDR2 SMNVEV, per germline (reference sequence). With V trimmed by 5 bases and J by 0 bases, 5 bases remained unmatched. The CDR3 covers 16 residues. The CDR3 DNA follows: TGTGCCAGCAGTCCCACAGGGGGCAAAGCCAAAAACATTCAGTACTTC. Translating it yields CASSPTGGKAKNIQYF.

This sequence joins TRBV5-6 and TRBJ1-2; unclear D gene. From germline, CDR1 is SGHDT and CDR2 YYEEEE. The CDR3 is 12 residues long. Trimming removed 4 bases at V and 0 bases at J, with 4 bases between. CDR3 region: CASSTSNYGYTF. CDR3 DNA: TGTGCCAGCAGCACTTCTAACTATGGCTACACCTTC.

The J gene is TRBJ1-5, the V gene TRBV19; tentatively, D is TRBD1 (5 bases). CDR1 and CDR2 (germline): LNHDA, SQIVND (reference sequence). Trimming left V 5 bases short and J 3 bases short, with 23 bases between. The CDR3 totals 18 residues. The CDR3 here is CASSSHAGTRRANQPQHF. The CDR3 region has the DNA TGTGCCAGTAGTTCACACGCCGGGACCCGGAGGGCCAATCAGCCCCAGCATTTT.

The chain's CDR3 is CASSDSKRTGNTEAFF. In DNA, the CDR3 is TGTGCCAGCAGTGACTCGAAAAGGACAGGGAACACTGAAGCTTTCTTT. The chain recombines TRBV6-4 with TRBJ1-1; 7 bases match TRBD1. V shed 0 bases and J 1 base; nucleotides not matched to a gene: 5. The CDR3 is 16 residues long. Per the germline V gene, CDR1 is MRHNA and CDR2 is SNTAGT.

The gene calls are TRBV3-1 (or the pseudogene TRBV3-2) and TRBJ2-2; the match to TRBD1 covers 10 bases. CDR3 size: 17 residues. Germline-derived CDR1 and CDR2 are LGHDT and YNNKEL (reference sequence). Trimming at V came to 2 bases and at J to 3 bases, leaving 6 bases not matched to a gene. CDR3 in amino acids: CASSQPRQGADTGELFF. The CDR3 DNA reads TGTGCCAGCAGCCAACCTCGACAGGGGGCGGACACCGGGGAGCTGTTTTTT.

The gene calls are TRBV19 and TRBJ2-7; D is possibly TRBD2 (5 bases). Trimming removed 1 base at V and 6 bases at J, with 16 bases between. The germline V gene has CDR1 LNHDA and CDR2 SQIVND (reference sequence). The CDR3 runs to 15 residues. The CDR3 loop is CASSIGFGGSAEQYF. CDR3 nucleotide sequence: TGTGCCAGTAGTATAGGCTTCGGCGGTAGCGCCGAGCAGTACTTC.

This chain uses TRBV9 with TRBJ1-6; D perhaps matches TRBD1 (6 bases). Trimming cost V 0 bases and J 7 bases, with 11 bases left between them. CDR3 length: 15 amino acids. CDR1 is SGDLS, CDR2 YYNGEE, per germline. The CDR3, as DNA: TGTGCCAGCAGCGTAGATGGCAGGGGAAATTCACCCCTCCACTTT. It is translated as CASSVDGRGNSPLHF. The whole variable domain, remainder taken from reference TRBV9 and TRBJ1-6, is DSGVTQTPKHLITATGQRVTLRCSPRSGDLSVYWYQQSLDQGLQFLIQYYNGEERAKGNILERFSAQQFPDLHSELNLSSLELGDSALYFCASSVDGRGNSPLHFGNGTRLTVT.

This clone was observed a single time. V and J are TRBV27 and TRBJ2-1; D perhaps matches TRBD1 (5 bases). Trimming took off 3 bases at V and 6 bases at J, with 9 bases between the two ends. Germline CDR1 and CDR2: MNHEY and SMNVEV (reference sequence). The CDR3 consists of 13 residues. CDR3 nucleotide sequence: TGTGCCAGCAGTTTGTCAGGGATCAATGAGCAGTTCTTC. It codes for CASSLSGINEQFF.

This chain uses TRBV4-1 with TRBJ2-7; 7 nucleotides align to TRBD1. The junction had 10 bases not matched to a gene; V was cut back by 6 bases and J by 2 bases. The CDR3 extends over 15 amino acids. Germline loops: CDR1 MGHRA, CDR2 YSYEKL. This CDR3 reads CASSPTPGTAYEQYF. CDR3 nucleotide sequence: TGCGCCAGCAGTCCTACCCCTGGGACAGCCTACGAGCAGTACTTC.

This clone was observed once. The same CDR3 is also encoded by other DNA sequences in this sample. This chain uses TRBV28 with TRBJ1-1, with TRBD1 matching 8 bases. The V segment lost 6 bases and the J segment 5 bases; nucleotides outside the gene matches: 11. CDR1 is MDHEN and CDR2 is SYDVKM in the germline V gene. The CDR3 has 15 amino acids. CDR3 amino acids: CASRTTGGTGTEAFF. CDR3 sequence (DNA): TGTGCCAGCAGGACTACAGGGGGTACGGGGACTGAAGCTTTCTTT. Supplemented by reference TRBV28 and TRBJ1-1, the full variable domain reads DVKVTQSSRYLVKRTGEKVFLECVQDMDHENMFWYRQDPGLGLRLIYFSYDVKMKEKGDIPEGYSVSREKKERFSLILESASTNQTSMYLCASRTTGGTGTEAFFGQGTRLTVV.

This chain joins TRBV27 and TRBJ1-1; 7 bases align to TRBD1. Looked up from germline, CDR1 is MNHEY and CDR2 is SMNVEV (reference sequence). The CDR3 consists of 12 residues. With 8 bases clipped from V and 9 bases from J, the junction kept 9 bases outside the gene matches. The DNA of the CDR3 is TGTGCCAGCCGAAGGGGGGACAGTAAAGCTTTCTTT. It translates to CASRRGDSKAFF.

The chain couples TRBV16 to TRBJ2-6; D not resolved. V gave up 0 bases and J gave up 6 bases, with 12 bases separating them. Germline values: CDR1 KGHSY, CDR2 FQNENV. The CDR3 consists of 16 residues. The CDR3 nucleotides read TGTGCCAGCAGCCAATCCCGCGGTTCTACGGCCAACGTCCTGACTTTC. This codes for CASSQSRGSTANVLTF.

CDR3 loop: CASSRDRFSYEQYF. The CDR3 region has the DNA TGTGCCAGTAGTAGGGACAGATTCTCCTACGAGCAGTACTTC. This sequence joins TRBV19 and TRBJ2-7; 7 nucleotides match TRBD1. V was pared by 4 bases and J by 0 bases, with 3 bases of the junction left unmatched. Germline CDR1 reads LNHDA; CDR2 reads SQIVND (reference sequence). The length of the CDR3 is 14 residues.

The CDR3 bases are TGTGCCAGCAGGCAGGACACCAGAGCCAAAAACATTCAGTACTTC. This encodes CASRQDTRAKNIQYF. V usage is TRBV28 and J usage is TRBJ2-4, with D possibly matching TRBD1 (5 bases). Germline CDR1 and CDR2: MDHEN and SYDVKM. The ends were cut back, 6 bases at V and 0 bases at J, with 12 bases in the middle. This CDR3 has 15 amino acids.

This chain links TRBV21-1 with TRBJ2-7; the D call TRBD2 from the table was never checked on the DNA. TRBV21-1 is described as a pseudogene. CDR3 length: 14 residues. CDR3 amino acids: CASSPEREVYEQYF. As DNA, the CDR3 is TGTGCCAGCAGCCCCGAGCGGGAGGTTTACGAGCAGTACTTC.

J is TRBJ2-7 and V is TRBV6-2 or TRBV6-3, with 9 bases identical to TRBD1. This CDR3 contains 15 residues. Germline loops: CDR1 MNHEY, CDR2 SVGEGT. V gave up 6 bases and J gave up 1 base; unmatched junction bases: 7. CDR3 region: CASSHSGTGSYEQYF. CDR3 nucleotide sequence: TGTGCCAGCAGCCACTCAGGGACAGGGTCCTACGAGCAGTACTTC.

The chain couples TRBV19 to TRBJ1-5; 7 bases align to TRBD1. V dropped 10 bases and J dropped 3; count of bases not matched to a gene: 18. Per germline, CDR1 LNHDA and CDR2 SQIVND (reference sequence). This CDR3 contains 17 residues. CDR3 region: CATQTGPGQAPNQPQHF. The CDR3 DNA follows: TGTGCCACCCAGACGGGGCCCGGACAGGCTCCCAATCAGCCCCAGCATTTT.

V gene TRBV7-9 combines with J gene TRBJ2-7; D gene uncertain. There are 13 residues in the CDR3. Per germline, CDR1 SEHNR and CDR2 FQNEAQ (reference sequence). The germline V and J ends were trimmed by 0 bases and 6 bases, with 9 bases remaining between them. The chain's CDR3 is CASSLAAMAEQYF. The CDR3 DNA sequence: TGTGCCAGCAGCTTAGCGGCAATGGCCGAGCAGTACTTC.

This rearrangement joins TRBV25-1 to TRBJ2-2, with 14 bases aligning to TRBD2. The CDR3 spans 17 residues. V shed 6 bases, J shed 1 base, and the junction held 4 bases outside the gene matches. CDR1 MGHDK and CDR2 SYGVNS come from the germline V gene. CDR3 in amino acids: CASSTGLAGGNTGELFF. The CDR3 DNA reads TGTGCCAGCAGCACCGGACTAGCGGGAGGGAACACCGGGGAGCTGTTTTTT.